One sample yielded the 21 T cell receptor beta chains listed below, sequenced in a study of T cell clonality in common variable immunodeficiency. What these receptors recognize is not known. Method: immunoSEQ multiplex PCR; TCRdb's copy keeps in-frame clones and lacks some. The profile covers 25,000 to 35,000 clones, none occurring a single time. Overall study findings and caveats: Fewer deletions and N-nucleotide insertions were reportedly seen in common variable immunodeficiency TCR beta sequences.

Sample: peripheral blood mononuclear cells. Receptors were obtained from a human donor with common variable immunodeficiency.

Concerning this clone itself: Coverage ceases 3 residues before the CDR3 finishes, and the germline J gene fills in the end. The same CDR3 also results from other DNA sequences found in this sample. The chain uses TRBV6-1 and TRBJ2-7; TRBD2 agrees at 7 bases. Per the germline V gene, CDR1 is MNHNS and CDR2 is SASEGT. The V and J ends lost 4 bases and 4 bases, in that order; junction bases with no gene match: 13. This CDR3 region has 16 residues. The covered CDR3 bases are TGTGCCAGCAGTGCGGGCACGAGCGGGATGGCATACGAG. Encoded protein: CASSAGTSGMAYE. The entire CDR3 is CASSAGTSGMAYEQYF.

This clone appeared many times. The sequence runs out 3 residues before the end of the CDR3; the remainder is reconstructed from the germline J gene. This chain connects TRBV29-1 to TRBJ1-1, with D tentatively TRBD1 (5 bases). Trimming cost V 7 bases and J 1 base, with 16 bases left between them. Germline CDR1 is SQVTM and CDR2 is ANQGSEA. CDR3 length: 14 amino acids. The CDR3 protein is CSAWQGQQNTEAFF. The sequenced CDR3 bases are TGCAGCGCTTGGCAGGGTCAGCAGAACACTGAA.

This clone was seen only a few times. CDR3 DNA, as far as it was read: TGCGCCAGCAGCCCCGGACTAGCGGGGACGGCATGGGGAGAGACC. Protein product: CASSPGLAGTAWGET. From start to end, the CDR3 is CASSPGLAGTAWGETQYF. This chain uses TRBV5-1 with TRBJ2-5, with 12 bases matching TRBD2. The read halts 3 residues ahead of the CDR3 end, with the missing end drawn from the germline J gene. Germline CDR1 reads SGHRS; CDR2 reads YFSETQ. CDR3 length: 18 residues. Trimming at V came to 4 bases and at J to 4 bases, leaving 14 bases not matched to a gene.

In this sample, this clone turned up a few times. The covered CDR3 bases are TGTGCCAGTAGTATTGGTGTGGGGGCGCTTGGCTATGGC. Its protein is CASSIGVGALGYG. The full-length CDR3 reads as CASSIGVGALGYGYTF. This chain uses TRBV19 with TRBJ1-2, with D perhaps TRBD1 (6 bases). The read ends 3 residues shy of where the CDR3 ends; the end is completed using the germline J gene. This CDR3 has 16 amino acids. The ends were cut back, 3 bases at V and 4 bases at J, with 18 bases in the middle. The germline gives CDR1 LNHDA, CDR2 SQIVND (reference sequence).

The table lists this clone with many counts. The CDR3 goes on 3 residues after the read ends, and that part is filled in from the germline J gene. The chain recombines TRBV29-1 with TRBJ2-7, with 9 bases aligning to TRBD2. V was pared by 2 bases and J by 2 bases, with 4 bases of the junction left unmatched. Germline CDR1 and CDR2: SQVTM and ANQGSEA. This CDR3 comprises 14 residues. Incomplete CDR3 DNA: TGCAGCGTTGAACCTGCGGGAGGGACCTACGAG. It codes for CSVEPAGGTYE. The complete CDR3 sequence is CSVEPAGGTYEQYF.

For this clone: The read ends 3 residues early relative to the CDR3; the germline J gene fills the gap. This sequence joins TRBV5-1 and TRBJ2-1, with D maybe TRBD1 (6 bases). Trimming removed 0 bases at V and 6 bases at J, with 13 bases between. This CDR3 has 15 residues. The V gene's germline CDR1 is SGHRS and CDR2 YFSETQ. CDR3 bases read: TGCGCCAGCAGCTTGGCTGGACAGCAGGGCAATGAG. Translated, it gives CASSLAGQQGNE. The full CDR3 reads CASSLAGQQGNEQFF.

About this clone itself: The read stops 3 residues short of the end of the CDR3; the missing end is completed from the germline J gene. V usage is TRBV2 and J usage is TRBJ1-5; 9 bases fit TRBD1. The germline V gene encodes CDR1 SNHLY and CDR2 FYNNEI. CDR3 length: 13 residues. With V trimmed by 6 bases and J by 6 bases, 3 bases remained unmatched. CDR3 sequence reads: CASRRQGGQPQHF. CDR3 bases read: TGTGCCAGCAGGAGACAGGGGGGTCAGCCC.

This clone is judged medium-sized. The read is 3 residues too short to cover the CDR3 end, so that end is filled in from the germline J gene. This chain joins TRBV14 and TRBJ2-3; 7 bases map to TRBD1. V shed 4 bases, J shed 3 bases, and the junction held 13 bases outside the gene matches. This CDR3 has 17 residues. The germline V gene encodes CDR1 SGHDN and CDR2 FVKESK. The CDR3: CASSLRTGQPLTDTQYF. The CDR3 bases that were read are TGTGCCAGCAGCCTAAGAACGGGACAGCCTTTGACAGATACG.

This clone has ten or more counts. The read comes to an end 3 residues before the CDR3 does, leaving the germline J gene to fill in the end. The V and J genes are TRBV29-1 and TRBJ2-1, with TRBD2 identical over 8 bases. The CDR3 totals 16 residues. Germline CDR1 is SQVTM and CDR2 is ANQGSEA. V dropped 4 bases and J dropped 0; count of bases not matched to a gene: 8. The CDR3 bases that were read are TGCAGCGTTGGGGGGAGCGGGAGCAGCTCCTACAATGAG. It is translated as CSVGGSGSSSYNE. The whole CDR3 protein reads CSVGGSGSSSYNEQFF.

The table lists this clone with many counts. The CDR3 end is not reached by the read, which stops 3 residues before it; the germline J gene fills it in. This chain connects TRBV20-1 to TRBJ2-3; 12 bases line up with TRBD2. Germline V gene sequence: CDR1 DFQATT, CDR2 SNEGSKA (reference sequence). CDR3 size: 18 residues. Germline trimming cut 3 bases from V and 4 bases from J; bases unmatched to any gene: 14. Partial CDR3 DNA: TGCAGTGCTAGTCTGCTAGCGGGAGGGCCGTTTCTTCCAGATACG. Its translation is CSASLLAGGPFLPDT. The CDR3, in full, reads CSASLLAGGPFLPDTQYF.

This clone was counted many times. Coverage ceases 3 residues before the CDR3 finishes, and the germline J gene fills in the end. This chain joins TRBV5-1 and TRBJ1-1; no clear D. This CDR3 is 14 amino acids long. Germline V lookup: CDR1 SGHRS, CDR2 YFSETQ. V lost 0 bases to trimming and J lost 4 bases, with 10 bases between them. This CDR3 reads CASSLDSTATEAFF. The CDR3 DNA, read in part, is TGCGCCAGCAGCTTGGACTCCACAGCCACTGAA.

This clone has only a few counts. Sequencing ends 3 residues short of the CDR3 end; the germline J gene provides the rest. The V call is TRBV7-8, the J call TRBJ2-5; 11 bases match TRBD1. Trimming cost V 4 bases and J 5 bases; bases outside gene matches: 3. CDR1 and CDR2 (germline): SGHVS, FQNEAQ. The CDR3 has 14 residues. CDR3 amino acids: CASSSWDRGETQYF. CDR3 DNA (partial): TGTGCCAGCAGCTCGTGGGACAGGGGGGAGACC. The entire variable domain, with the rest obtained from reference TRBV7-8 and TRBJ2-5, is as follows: GAGVSQSPRYKVAKRGQDVALRCDPISGHVSLFWYQQALGQGPEFLTYFQNEAQLDKSGLPSDRFFAERPEGSVSTLKIQRTQQEDSAVYLCASSSWDRGETQYFGPGTRLLVL.

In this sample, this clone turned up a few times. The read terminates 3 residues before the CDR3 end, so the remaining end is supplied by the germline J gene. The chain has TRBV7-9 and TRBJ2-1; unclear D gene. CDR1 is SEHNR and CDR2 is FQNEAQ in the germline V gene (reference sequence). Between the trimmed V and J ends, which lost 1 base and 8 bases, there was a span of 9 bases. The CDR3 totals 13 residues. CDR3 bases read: TGTGCCAGCAGCTTAGAGGGTCCCCATGAG. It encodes CASSLEGPHE. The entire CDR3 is CASSLEGPHEQFF.

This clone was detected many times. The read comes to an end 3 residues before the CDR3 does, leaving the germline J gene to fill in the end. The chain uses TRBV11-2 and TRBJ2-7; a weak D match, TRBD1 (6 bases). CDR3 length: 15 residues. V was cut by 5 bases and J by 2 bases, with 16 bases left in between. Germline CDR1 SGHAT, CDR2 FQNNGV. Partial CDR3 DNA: TGTGCCAGCAGCCCATTGGGGCAGGGGACCTACGAG. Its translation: CASSPLGQGTYE. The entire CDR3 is CASSPLGQGTYEQYF.

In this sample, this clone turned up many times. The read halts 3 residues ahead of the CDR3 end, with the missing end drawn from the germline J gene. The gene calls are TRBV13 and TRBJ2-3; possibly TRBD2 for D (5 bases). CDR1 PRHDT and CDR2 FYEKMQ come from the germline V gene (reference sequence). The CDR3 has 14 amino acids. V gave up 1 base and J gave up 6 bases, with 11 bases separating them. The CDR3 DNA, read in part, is TGTGCCAGCAGCTTAGTCGGGGTTCGGGATACG. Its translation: CASSLVGVRDT. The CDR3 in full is CASSLVGVRDTQYF.

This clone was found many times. The CDR3: CASRAGGRARTGELFF. The part of the CDR3 DNA that was read is TGTGCCAGCAGAGCCGGCGGGAGGGCCCGAACCGGGGAG. The chain has TRBV28 and TRBJ2-2, with 9 bases fitting TRBD2. The CDR3 end lies 3 residues beyond the end of the read and is filled in from the germline J gene. Unmatched junction bases numbered 10, after V lost 6 bases and J lost 5 bases. Per germline, CDR1 MDHEN and CDR2 SYDVKM. The CDR3 is 16 amino acids. Combining the CDR3 with reference TRBV28 and TRBJ2-2 gives the whole variable domain DVKVTQSSRYLVKRTGEKVFLECVQDMDHENMFWYRQDPGLGLRLIYFSYDVKMKEKGDIPEGYSVSREKKERFSLILESASTNQTSMYLCASRAGGRARTGELFFGEGSRLTVL.

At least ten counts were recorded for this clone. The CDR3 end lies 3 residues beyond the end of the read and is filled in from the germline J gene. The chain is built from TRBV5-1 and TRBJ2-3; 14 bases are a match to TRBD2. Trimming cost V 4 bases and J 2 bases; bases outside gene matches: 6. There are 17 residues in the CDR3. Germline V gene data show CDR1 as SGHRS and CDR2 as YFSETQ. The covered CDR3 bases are TGCGCCAGCAGCCTGGGACTAGCGGGAGCATCCACAGATACG. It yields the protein CASSLGLAGASTDT. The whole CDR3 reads CASSLGLAGASTDTQYF.

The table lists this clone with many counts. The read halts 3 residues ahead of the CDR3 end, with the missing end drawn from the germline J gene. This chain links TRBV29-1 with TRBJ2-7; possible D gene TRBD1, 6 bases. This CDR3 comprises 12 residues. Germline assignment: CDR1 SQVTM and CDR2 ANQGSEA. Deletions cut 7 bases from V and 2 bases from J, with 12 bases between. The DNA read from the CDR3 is TGCAGCGCTCTGGACAGTGCCTACGAG. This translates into CSALDSAYE. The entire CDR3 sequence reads CSALDSAYEQYF.

The chain's CDR3 is CSATKGQALNQPQHF. CDR3 bases read: TGCAGTGCTACAAAGGGACAGGCTCTCAATCAGCCC. V gene TRBV20-1 combines with J gene TRBJ1-5; TRBD1 aligns across 8 bases. The CDR3 extends 3 residues past the end of the read, so its final part is completed from the germline J gene. Per germline, CDR1 DFQATT and CDR2 SNEGSKA (reference sequence). V gave up 4 bases and J gave up 3 bases; unmatched junction bases: 8. The CDR3 runs 15 residues.

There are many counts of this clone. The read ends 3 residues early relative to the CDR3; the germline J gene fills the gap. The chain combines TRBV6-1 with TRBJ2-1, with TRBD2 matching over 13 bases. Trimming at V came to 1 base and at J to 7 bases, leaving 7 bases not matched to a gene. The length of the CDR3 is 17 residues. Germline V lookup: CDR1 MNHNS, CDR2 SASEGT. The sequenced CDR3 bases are TGTGCCAGCAGTGAAGAACGGGGACTAGCGGGACTTAATGAG. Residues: CASSEERGLAGLNE. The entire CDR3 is CASSEERGLAGLNEQFF.

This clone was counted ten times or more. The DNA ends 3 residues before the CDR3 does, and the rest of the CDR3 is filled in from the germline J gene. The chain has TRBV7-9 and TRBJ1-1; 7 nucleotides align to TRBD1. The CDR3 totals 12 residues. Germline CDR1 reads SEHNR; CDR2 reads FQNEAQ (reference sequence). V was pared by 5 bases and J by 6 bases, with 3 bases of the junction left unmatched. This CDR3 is CASSQGDPEAFF. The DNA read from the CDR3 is TGTGCCAGCAGCCAGGGGGACCCTGAA.